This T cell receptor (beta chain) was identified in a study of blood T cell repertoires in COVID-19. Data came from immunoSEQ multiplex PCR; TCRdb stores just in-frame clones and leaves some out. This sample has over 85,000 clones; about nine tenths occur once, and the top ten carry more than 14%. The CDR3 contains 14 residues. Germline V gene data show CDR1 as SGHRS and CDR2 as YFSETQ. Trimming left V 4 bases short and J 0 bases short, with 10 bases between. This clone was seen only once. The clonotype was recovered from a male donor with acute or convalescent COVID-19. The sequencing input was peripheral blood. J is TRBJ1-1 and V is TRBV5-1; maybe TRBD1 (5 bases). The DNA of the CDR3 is TGCGCCAGCAGCCCCGACAGCATGAACACTGAAGCTTTCTTT. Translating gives CASSPDSMNTEAFF. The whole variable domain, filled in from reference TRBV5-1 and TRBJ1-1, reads KAGVTQTPRYLIKTRGQQVTLSCSPISGHRSVSWYQQTPGQGLQFLFEYFSETQRNKGNFPGRFSGRQFSNSRSEMNVSTLELGDSALYLCASSPDSMNTEAFFGQGTRLTVV.